Shown below are 11 T cell receptor beta chains from a single sample sequenced in a study of blood T cell repertoires in COVID-19. The assay was immunoSEQ multiplex PCR, and TCRdb's table has in-frame clones only and misses some. Here the sample spans more than 150,000 clones, approximately 87% being singletons. Sequencing input: peripheral blood. The receptors were gathered from a man aged 35 to 55 with active or convalescent COVID-19.

The chain has TRBV5-1 and TRBJ1-2, with D possibly TRBD1 on 6 matching bases. V lost 0 bases, J lost 8 bases, and 17 bases lay in between. Germline V gives CDR1 SGHRS, CDR2 YFSETQ. This CDR3 is built from 15 residues. The CDR3 nucleotides are TGCGCCAGCAGCTTGGATAGAGGACAGCTGGACGGCTACACCTTC. Translated, it gives CASSLDRGQLDGYTF.

This chain connects TRBV5-8 to TRBJ2-3; TRBD1 might be the D (7 bases). CDR1 SGHTS and CDR2 YDEGEE come from the germline V gene. Trimming shortened V by 4 bases and J by 0 bases, and 12 bases separated the two germline ends. This CDR3 has 15 residues. CDR3 region: CASSPQGGSTDTQYF. For the CDR3, the DNA is TGTGCCAGCAGCCCCCAGGGGGGAAGCACAGATACGCAGTATTTT. The full variable domain, rest sourced from reference TRBV5-8 and TRBJ2-3, is EAGVTQSPTHLIKTRGQQATLRCSPISGHTSVYWYQQALGLGLQFLLWYDEGEERNRGNFPPRFSGRQFPNYSSELNVNALELEDSALYLCASSPQGGSTDTQYFGPGTRLTVL.

This chain uses TRBV9 with TRBJ2-1; 9 bases align to TRBD2. The length of the CDR3 is 15 residues. The V gene's germline CDR1 is SGDLS and CDR2 YYNGEE. J lost 4 bases, V lost 3 bases, and 5 bases had no gene match. The CDR3 region is CASSAVAGEYNEQFF. The CDR3 bases are TGTGCCAGCAGCGCCGTAGCGGGGGAATACAATGAGCAGTTCTTC.

The chain carries TRBV5-1 and TRBJ2-1, with 9 bases matching TRBD2. The germline V gene has CDR1 SGHRS and CDR2 YFSETQ. The length of the CDR3 is 15 residues. Trimming at V came to 2 bases and at J to 4 bases, leaving 4 bases not matched to a gene. DNA of the CDR3: TGCGCCAGCAGCTTAATTAGCGGGAGATACAATGAGCAGTTCTTC. Its translation: CASSLISGRYNEQFF.

This chain joins TRBV18 and TRBJ1-1; D ambiguous. The CDR3 length is 12 residues. V lost 6 bases and J lost 4, with 9 bases in between. Germline V lookup: CDR1 KGHSH, CDR2 LQKENI. The CDR3 spells CASSGVFTEAFF. In DNA form, the CDR3 reads TGTGCCAGCTCCGGGGTTTTCACTGAAGCTTTCTTT. The full variable domain, with the rest looked up from reference TRBV18 and TRBJ1-1, is NAGVMQNPRHLVRRRGQEARLRCSPMKGHSHVYWYRQLPEEGLKFMVYLQKENIIDESGMPKERFSAEFPKEGPSILRIQQVVRGDSAAYFCASSGVFTEAFFGQGTRLTVV.

V and J are TRBV6-5 and TRBJ2-3, with no clear D. The length of the CDR3 is 11 residues. V lost 7 bases, J lost 3 bases, and 5 bases lay in between. CDR1 and CDR2 from the germline V gene are MNHEY and SVGAGI. In DNA form, the CDR3 reads TGTGCCAGCACCAAAACAGATACGCAGTATTTT. Residues: CASTKTDTQYF.

This clone was detected once. In DNA form, the CDR3 reads TGTGCCAGCAGCTTCAGGGAAGATGACTATGGCTACACCTTC. It translates to CASSFREDDYGYTF. V and J are TRBV2 and TRBJ1-2; perhaps TRBD1 as D (5 bases). The germline CDR1 and CDR2 sequences are SNHLY and FYNNEI. The V and J ends lost 6 bases and 3 bases respectively, with 14 bases between them. The CDR3 loop spans 14 amino acids. The variable domain in full, with the rest retrieved from reference TRBV2 and TRBJ1-2, is EPEVTQTPSHQVTQMGQEVILRCVPISNHLYFYWYRQILGQKVEFLVSFYNNEISEKSEIFDDQFSVERPDGSNFTLKIRSTKLEDSAMYFCASSFREDDYGYTFGSGTRLTVV.

This chain links TRBV19 with TRBJ2-1; TRBD2 matches at 12 bases. The germline V gene encodes CDR1 LNHDA and CDR2 SQIVND (reference sequence). The CDR3 covers 16 residues. J gave up 3 bases and V 5 bases, and 5 bases lay outside the gene matches. CDR3 loop: CASSSRTSGDYNEQFF. The CDR3 bases are TGTGCCAGTAGTTCCCGGACTAGCGGGGACTACAATGAGCAGTTCTTC. Combining the CDR3 with reference TRBV19 and TRBJ2-1 gives the whole variable domain DGGITQSPKYLFRKEGQNVTLSCEQNLNHDAMYWYRQDPGQGLRLIYYSQIVNDFQKGDIAEGYSVSREKKESFPLTVTSAQKNPTAFYLCASSSRTSGDYNEQFFGPGTRLTVL.

V and J are TRBV6-5 and TRBJ1-4; 7 bases are shared with TRBD1. Germline V lookup: CDR1 MNHEY, CDR2 SVGAGI. J was trimmed by 5 bases and V by 4 bases; bases with no gene match: 4. The CDR3 is 14 residues long. The CDR3 region is CASSSRDSNEKLFF. Written as DNA, the CDR3 is TGTGCCAGCAGTTCAAGGGACAGCAATGAAAAACTGTTTTTT.

The CDR3 here is CSPQGQGNTEAFF. The CDR3 region has the DNA TGCAGCCCCCAAGGGCAGGGGAACACTGAAGCTTTCTTT. J is TRBJ1-1 and V is TRBV29-1; D perhaps matches TRBD1 (5 bases). The germline V and J ends were trimmed by 8 bases and 1 base, with 14 bases remaining between them. Germline V lookup: CDR1 SQVTM, CDR2 ANQGSEA. The CDR3 loop spans 13 amino acids.

The J gene is TRBJ1-2, the V gene TRBV9, with D maybe TRBD1 (5 bases). The germline CDR1 and CDR2 sequences are SGDLS and YYNGEE. The CDR3 covers 15 residues. The ends were cut back, 3 bases at V and 0 bases at J, with 12 bases in the middle. For the CDR3, the DNA is TGTGCCAGCAGCGAGGGGATCCTGGCTAACTATGGCTACACCTTC. Encoded protein: CASSEGILANYGYTF.